A single sample is the source of the 15 T cell receptor beta chains below, sequenced in a study of shared clonotypes between healthy human individuals. Repertoires were generated with immunoSEQ multiplex PCR, while TCRdb's copy carries only in-frame clones and drops some. The sample consists of hundreds of thousands of clones, about 91% of them appearing once. CD45RO-negative cells were positively selected for CCR7, leaving out terminally differentiated effector memory CD45RA+ cells. Sequencing was done on a sample of naive CD8+ T cells sorted from blood. The source of these receptors is a man aged 25-45 years in good health.

This chain links TRBV27 with TRBJ2-5; D not resolved. Germline V gene lookup returns CDR1 MNHEY and CDR2 SMNVEV (reference sequence). V was cut by 5 bases and J by 2 bases, with 12 bases left in between. This CDR3 region has 14 residues. CDR3 sequence reads: CASSPLNVQETQYF. CDR3 in DNA: TGTGCCAGCAGTCCCCTCAACGTACAAGAGACCCAGTACTTC.

The chain is built from TRBV10-3 and TRBJ2-5; 7 bases align to TRBD2. The germline V gene encodes CDR1 ENHRY and CDR2 SYGVKD. The CDR3 has 17 amino acids. V shed 0 bases, J shed 3 bases, and the junction held 10 bases outside the gene matches. CDR3 DNA: TGTGCCATCAGTGAGTCTGGCGGGGGATGGAACAAAGAGACCCAGTACTTC. Encoded protein: CAISESGGGWNKETQYF.

The chain has TRBV7-9 and TRBJ2-5, with 8 bases that match TRBD2. The germline V gene has CDR1 SEHNR and CDR2 FQNEAQ (reference sequence). CDR3 length: 16 residues. Trimming took 7 bases from V and 1 from J; bases not matched to a gene: 11. As DNA, the CDR3 is TGTGCCAGCATCCCTTGGACTAGCAGCACCCAAGAGACCCAGTACTTC. Translation gives CASIPWTSSTQETQYF.

The rearrangement joins TRBV28 to TRBJ2-7, with a possible D match to TRBD1 (6 bases). The CDR3 sequence is 16 residues long. CDR1 and CDR2 (germline): MDHEN, SYDVKM. The V end lost 3 bases, the J end lost 0 bases, and 15 bases lay between the germline ends. The CDR3, as DNA: TGTGCCAGCAGTTTTGGGATGACAGGCTACTCCTACGAGCAGTACTTC. Translating it yields CASSFGMTGYSYEQYF.

The chain joins TRBV7-6 to TRBJ2-5, with D uncertain. CDR1 is SGHVS and CDR2 is FNYEAQ in the germline V gene. The CDR3 has 13 residues. V shed 6 bases and J shed 5 bases, with 13 bases lying between them. The CDR3 region has the DNA TGTGCCAGCAGACCGGACGGGTGGGAGACCCAGTACTTC. Protein: CASRPDGWETQYF.

V usage is TRBV19 and J usage is TRBJ2-7; 9 nucleotides match TRBD2. The ends lost 4 bases at V and 0 bases at J; junction bases unmatched: 4. In germline, CDR1 is LNHDA, CDR2 SQIVND (reference sequence). The CDR3 consists of 15 residues. This CDR3 is CASSRTSDSSYEQYF. The CDR3 DNA is TGTGCCAGTAGTAGGACTAGCGATAGCTCCTACGAGCAGTACTTC.

The chain couples TRBV27 to TRBJ1-5; D gene unclear. V lost 2 bases, J lost 9 bases, and 11 bases lay in between. CDR3 size: 13 residues. Germline CDR1 and CDR2: MNHEY and SMNVEV (reference sequence). CDR3 loop: CASSLKGIRPQHF. The DNA of the CDR3 is TGTGCCAGCAGTTTAAAGGGTATAAGGCCCCAGCATTTT.

The rearrangement joins TRBV28 to TRBJ1-5; D uncertain. Looked up from germline, CDR1 is MDHEN and CDR2 is SYDVKM. V was trimmed by 5 bases and J by 0 bases, leaving 11 bases between them. This CDR3 region has 15 residues. The CDR3: CASSPRTVSNQPQHF. The DNA for the CDR3 is TGTGCCAGCAGTCCAAGGACGGTTAGCAATCAGCCCCAGCATTTT.

The chain carries TRBV15 and TRBJ2-1; tentative D call: TRBD2 (5 bases). This CDR3 has 14 residues. CDR1 LNHNV and CDR2 YYDKDF come from the germline V gene (reference sequence). The ends were cut back, 1 base at V and 6 bases at J, with 10 bases in the middle. In DNA form, the CDR3 reads TGTGCCACCAGCAGAGTACTAGGAATCAATGAGCAGTTCTTC. Its protein is CATSRVLGINEQFF.

This clone has more than one count but fewer than ten. The chain recombines TRBV19 with TRBJ2-7; D unclear. This CDR3 contains 13 residues. Trimming took off 1 base at V and 3 bases at J, with 7 bases between the two ends. Germline CDR1 LNHDA, CDR2 SQIVND (reference sequence). The CDR3: CASSIGQSYEQYF. The CDR3 nucleotides read TGTGCCAGTAGTATAGGTCAAAGCTACGAGCAGTACTTC.

This chain uses TRBV10-2 with TRBJ1-3; D unclear. In germline, CDR1 is WSHSY, CDR2 SAAADI. The germline V and J ends were trimmed by 5 bases and 0 bases, with 5 bases remaining between them. The CDR3 sequence is 13 residues long. The CDR3 nucleotides are TGCGCCAGCAGTCCAGGCTCTGGAAACACCATATATTTT. This translates into CASSPGSGNTIYF.

The rearrangement joins TRBV10-1 to TRBJ2-2; weak D call: TRBD1 (5 bases). This CDR3 has 15 residues. Trimming stripped 1 base from V and 5 bases from J, with 11 bases between. Germline CDR1 is WNHNN and CDR2 is SYGVQD (reference sequence). The chain's CDR3 is CASSEFYQGTGELFF. In DNA, the CDR3 is TGCGCCAGCAGTGAGTTCTACCAGGGAACCGGGGAGCTGTTTTTT.

J is TRBJ2-1 and V is TRBV9; the match to TRBD2 covers 8 bases. Germline V gene data show CDR1 as SGDLS and CDR2 as YYNGEE. CDR3 length: 15 amino acids. V trimming: 5 bases; J trimming: 4 bases; junction bases outside the gene matches: 8. CDR3 sequence: CASSYTSGHYNEQFF. The DNA of the CDR3 is TGTGCCAGCAGTTACACTAGCGGCCATTACAATGAGCAGTTCTTC.

The chain couples TRBV19 to TRBJ2-1; 9 nucleotides align to TRBD1. Germline assignment: CDR1 LNHDA and CDR2 SQIVND (reference sequence). The trim removed 8 bases at V and 8 bases at J, leaving 7 bases unmatched. The CDR3 runs 13 residues. The CDR3 is CASVGTGLDEQFF. The CDR3 nucleotides read TGTGCCAGTGTCGGGACAGGGTTAGATGAGCAGTTCTTC. The full variable domain, rest sourced from reference TRBV19 and TRBJ2-1, is DGGITQSPKYLFRKEGQNVTLSCEQNLNHDAMYWYRQDPGQGLRLIYYSQIVNDFQKGDIAEGYSVSREKKESFPLTVTSAQKNPTAFYLCASVGTGLDEQFFGPGTRLTVL.

The gene calls are TRBV15 and TRBJ2-3, with TRBD2 as a possible D gene (5 bases). V was shortened by 2 bases and J by 6 bases, with 15 bases between the two germline ends. Germline V gene data show CDR1 as LNHNV and CDR2 as YYDKDF (reference sequence). The CDR3 covers 15 residues. Here the CDR3 reads CATSRPDSDADTQYF. In nucleotides, the CDR3 is TGTGCCACCAGCAGACCGGACTCTGACGCGGATACGCAGTATTTT.